Shown below are 23 T cell receptor beta chains from a single sample sequenced in a study of T-cell reconstitution after alpha-beta-depleted transplantation in children. Molecular barcoding with unique molecular identifiers was used for the TCRbeta library. TCRdb redid the calling of the PCR reads with MiXCR, one entry per CDR3 protein. Of more than 85,000 distinct CDR3 sequences listed, 6% are singletons. The sample consisted of PBMCs, mostly from graft donor cells, taken 60 days after TCRalphabeta/CD19-depleted stem cell transplant. The origin of the receptors is a female patient aged 2-15 years who had a stem cell transplant for Fanconi anemia, so the T cells may come from the graft donor.

Ten or more counts support this clonotype. The chain uses TRBV12-3 or TRBV12-4 and TRBJ2-3, with D unresolved. Trimming left V 6 bases short and J 7 bases short, with 11 bases between. The CDR3 spans 12 residues. CDR3 bases: TGTGCCAGCAGCCTCTCCACCTATACGCAGTATTTT. It specifies CASSLSTYTQYF.

This clonotype appeared many times. This chain connects TRBV28 to TRBJ2-1; D is unclear. Germline V gene lookup returns CDR1 MDHEN and CDR2 SYDVKM. V lost 2 bases to trimming and J lost 7 bases, with 12 bases between them. The CDR3 totals 14 residues. Written as DNA, the CDR3 is TGTGCCAGCAGTTTACCCCCACGAGATAATGAGCAGTTCTTC. It specifies CASSLPPRDNEQFF.

The rearrangement links TRBV20-1 to TRBJ2-5, with TRBD2 identical over 9 bases. This CDR3 has 14 amino acids. In germline, CDR1 is DFQATT, CDR2 SNEGSKA (reference sequence). J gave up 2 bases and V 4 bases, and 5 bases lay outside the gene matches. CDR3 region: CSATLAGAQETQYF. In DNA, the CDR3 is TGCAGTGCTACCTTAGCGGGGGCACAAGAGACCCAGTACTTC.

This clonotype has ten or more counts. The chain has TRBV11-2 and TRBJ2-7, with D possibly being TRBD2 (5 bases). The CDR3 contains 15 residues. Germline CDR1 is SGHAT and CDR2 is FQNNGV. V was shortened by 5 bases and J by 0 bases, with 14 bases between the two germline ends. The DNA for the CDR3 is TGTGCCAGCAGCCCCGCGCAAGCGGTCTCCTACGAGCAGTACTTC. Translation: CASSPAQAVSYEQYF.

This clonotype has ten or more counts. This sequence joins TRBV6-1 and TRBJ2-2; D call uncertain. Germline V gene lookup returns CDR1 MNHNS and CDR2 SASEGT. Trimming left V 4 bases short and J 5 bases short, with 8 bases between. The CDR3 contains 13 residues. Here the CDR3 DNA reads TGTGCCAGCAGTGGCACTCGGACCGGGGAGCTGTTTTTT. This codes for CASSGTRTGELFF.

This clonotype was seen a handful of times. The chain has TRBV7-9 and TRBJ2-3, with D possibly TRBD2 on 6 matching bases. The CDR3 is 16 residues long. CDR1 SEHNR and CDR2 FQNEAQ come from the germline V gene (reference sequence). V lost 3 bases and J lost 5, with 18 bases in between. CDR3 residues: CASSFRVLEGIDTQYF. The CDR3 DNA reads TGTGCCAGCAGCTTCAGGGTATTGGAGGGCATAGATACGCAGTATTTT.

The sample holds a few counts of this clonotype. The rearrangement uses TRBV6-5 and TRBJ1-2; 8 bases fit TRBD1. The V and J ends lost 5 bases and 4 bases, in that order; junction bases with no gene match: 12. CDR1 and CDR2 from the germline V gene are MNHEY and SVGAGI. CDR3 length: 16 amino acids. The DNA for the CDR3 is TGTGCCAGCAGTATCCACGGACAGGGTGAGGGCTATGGCTACACCTTC. Amino acid sequence: CASSIHGQGEGYGYTF.

Ten or more counts support this clonotype. The chain couples TRBV28 to TRBJ2-1, with D possibly matching TRBD2 (5 bases). The V end lost 8 bases, the J end lost 2 bases, and 13 bases lay between the germline ends. This CDR3 is built from 14 residues. Germline CDR1 reads MDHEN; CDR2 reads SYDVKM. CDR3 nucleotides: TGTGCCAGCTTTTCGAGCGGTACCTACAATGAGCAGTTCTTC. Amino acid sequence: CASFSSGTYNEQFF. The full variable domain, rest sourced from reference TRBV28 and TRBJ2-1, is DVKVTQSSRYLVKRTGEKVFLECVQDMDHENMFWYRQDPGLGLRLIYFSYDVKMKEKGDIPEGYSVSREKKERFSLILESASTNQTSMYLCASFSSGTYNEQFFGPGTRLTVL.

There are a few counts of this clonotype. The chain recombines TRBV7-8 with TRBJ1-5; D gene unclear. V lost 1 base, J lost 0 bases, and 7 bases lay in between. Germline V gene lookup returns CDR1 SGHVS and CDR2 FQNEAQ. The CDR3 is made up of 15 amino acids. This chain's CDR3 is CASSLDRNSNQPQHF. The CDR3 DNA reads TGTGCCAGCAGCTTAGACCGAAATAGCAATCAGCCCCAGCATTTT. Complete variable domain (other parts from reference TRBV7-8 and TRBJ1-5): GAGVSQSPRYKVAKRGQDVALRCDPISGHVSLFWYQQALGQGPEFLTYFQNEAQLDKSGLPSDRFFAERPEGSVSTLKIQRTQQEDSAVYLCASSLDRNSNQPQHFGDGTRLSIL.

This clonotype was counted many times. The rearrangement joins TRBV29-1 to TRBJ2-2; D uncertain. Trimming took 3 bases from V and 1 from J, leaving 9 bases between them. In germline, CDR1 is SQVTM, CDR2 ANQGSEA. CDR3 length equals 14 residues. Written as DNA, the CDR3 is TGCAGCGTTGACGACATTGGGAACACCGGGGAGCTGTTTTTT. This codes for CSVDDIGNTGELFF.

There are a few counts of this clonotype. The chain couples TRBV20-1 to TRBJ2-7; tentatively, D is TRBD2 (6 bases). The germline CDR1 and CDR2 sequences are DFQATT and SNEGSKA (reference sequence). V was clipped by 3 bases and J by 6 bases, with 24 bases between them. This CDR3 spans 16 amino acids. CDR3 loop: CSARALWTPLGGEQYF. In DNA, the CDR3 is TGCAGTGCTAGGGCTCTTTGGACTCCCCTCGGGGGCGAGCAGTACTTC.

On this clonotype: A much larger clone differs from this one at a single base, so this may be a read error. The chain recombines TRBV14 with TRBJ2-3; the D is unclear. Between the trimmed V and J ends, which lost 4 bases and 5 bases, there was a span of 16 bases. The CDR3 extends over 15 amino acids. Germline-derived CDR1 and CDR2 are SGHDN and FVKESK. Here the CDR3 DNA reads TGTGCCAGCAGCCTTACCGGTATTTCAGGAGATACGCAGTATTTT. It codes for CASSLTGISGDTQYF.

There are many counts of this clonotype. This chain links TRBV2 with TRBJ2-2; D remains unclear. The V end was cut by 3 bases, the J end by 0 bases, with 8 bases between. The CDR3 extends over 15 amino acids. Germline assignment: CDR1 SNHLY and CDR2 FYNNEI. The CDR3 coding sequence is TGTGCCAGCAGTGATAACAGACCGAACACCGGGGAGCTGTTTTTT. Translated, it gives CASSDNRPNTGELFF. Filled out from reference TRBV2 and TRBJ2-2, the complete variable domain reads EPEVTQTPSHQVTQMGQEVILRCVPISNHLYFYWYRQILGQKVEFLVSFYNNEISEKSEIFDDQFSVERPDGSNFTLKIRSTKLEDSAMYFCASSDNRPNTGELFFGEGSRLTVL.

This clonotype occurred a few times. The V call is TRBV15, the J call TRBJ2-7, with D perhaps TRBD1 (5 bases). Germline CDR1 reads LNHNV; CDR2 reads YYDKDF (reference sequence). Trimming shortened V by 2 bases and J by 2 bases, and 10 bases separated the two germline ends. There are 14 residues in the CDR3. CDR3 sequence (DNA): TGTGCCACCAGCAGAACCCCCAGGGCCTACGAGCAGTACTTC. It translates to CATSRTPRAYEQYF.

This clonotype was counted a few times. This sequence joins TRBV7-9 and TRBJ2-7, with 9 positions matching TRBD2. The V segment lost 0 bases and the J segment 13 bases; nucleotides outside the gene matches: 10. The germline V gene has CDR1 SEHNR and CDR2 FQNEAQ (reference sequence). The CDR3 runs 14 residues. Here the CDR3 DNA reads TGTGCCAGCAGCTTAGCGGGGGTTAGCGGGAGAATCTACTTC. Residues: CASSLAGVSGRIYF.

In its sample, this clonotype was seen many times. V is TRBV2 and J is TRBJ2-5; unclear D gene. Trimming left V 8 bases short and J 1 base short, with 5 bases between. The CDR3 length is 11 residues. In germline, CDR1 is SNHLY, CDR2 FYNNEI. CDR3 in amino acids: CASPTQETQYF. The CDR3 nucleotides read TGTGCCAGCCCGACCCAAGAGACCCAGTACTTC.

This clonotype was detected ten times or more. This chain joins TRBV20-1 and TRBJ2-2, with D unresolved. CDR1 is DFQATT, CDR2 SNEGSKA, per germline (reference sequence). V lost 1 base and J lost 4, with 13 bases in between. CDR3 length equals 15 residues. In DNA form, the CDR3 reads TGCAGTGCTAGAGGGGTCTTAGGATTCACCGGGGAGCTGTTTTTT. It is translated as CSARGVLGFTGELFF.

This clonotype came up a few times. The chain combines TRBV5-5 with TRBJ1-2; 8 bases are shared with TRBD1. CDR1 is SGHKS, CDR2 YYEKEE, per germline (reference sequence). CDR3 size: 13 residues. V shed 4 bases, J shed 8 bases, and the junction held 7 bases outside the gene matches. CDR3 DNA: TGTGCCAGCAGCCTATGGACAGGGTCCGGCTACACCTTC. It encodes CASSLWTGSGYTF. The full variable domain, rest sourced from reference TRBV5-5 and TRBJ1-2, is DAGVTQSPTHLIKTRGQQVTLRCSPISGHKSVSWYQQVLGQGPQFIFQYYEKEERGRGNFPDRFSARQFPNYSSELNVNALLLGDSALYLCASSLWTGSGYTFGSGTRLTVV.

This clonotype was seen a handful of times. This chain uses TRBV7-3 with TRBJ2-1; 11 bases line up with TRBD2. This CDR3 has 15 residues. The junction had 6 bases not matched to a gene; V was cut back by 5 bases and J by 6 bases. Germline loops: CDR1 SGHTA, CDR2 FQGTGA. The CDR3 here is CASSPGLAESNEQFF. DNA of the CDR3: TGTGCCAGCAGCCCGGGACTAGCGGAAAGCAATGAGCAGTTCTTC.

This clonotype occurred many times. The chain carries TRBV12-3 or TRBV12-4 and TRBJ1-5, with TRBD1 as a possible D gene (6 bases). CDR3 length: 15 amino acids. V dropped 1 base and J dropped 3 bases, with 10 bases sitting between them. The chain's CDR3 is CASSLDRTVNQPQHF. CDR3 DNA: TGTGCCAGCAGTTTAGACCGGACAGTCAATCAGCCCCAGCATTTT.

The CDR3: CASSGERQPSSYNEQFF. CDR3 nucleotide sequence: TGTGCCAGCAGCGGCGAGAGACAGCCGAGCTCCTACAATGAGCAGTTCTTC. The chain combines TRBV9 with TRBJ2-1, with a possible D match to TRBD1 (5 bases). The germline CDR1 and CDR2 sequences are SGDLS and YYNGEE. V lost 3 bases and J lost 0, with 16 bases in between. The CDR3 runs 17 residues.

This clonotype was recorded many times. The chain employs TRBV20-1 and TRBJ2-3; the match to TRBD2 covers 15 bases. V lost 6 bases and J lost 5; bases outside the gene matches: 9. This CDR3 comprises 16 residues. The germline V gene encodes CDR1 DFQATT and CDR2 SNEGSKA (reference sequence). The CDR3 is CSASGLAGGRRDTQYF. In DNA form, the CDR3 reads TGCAGTGCCTCGGGACTAGCGGGAGGTAGAAGAGATACGCAGTATTTT.

The rearrangement links TRBV28 to TRBJ2-7; D may be TRBD2 (5 bases). The CDR3 loop spans 13 amino acids. CDR1 and CDR2 from the germline V gene are MDHEN and SYDVKM. The ends were cut back, 9 bases at V and 5 bases at J, with 17 bases in the middle. The CDR3 sequence: CARGFPSIHEQYF. Written as DNA, the CDR3 is TGTGCCAGGGGCTTTCCTAGCATCCACGAGCAGTACTTC.